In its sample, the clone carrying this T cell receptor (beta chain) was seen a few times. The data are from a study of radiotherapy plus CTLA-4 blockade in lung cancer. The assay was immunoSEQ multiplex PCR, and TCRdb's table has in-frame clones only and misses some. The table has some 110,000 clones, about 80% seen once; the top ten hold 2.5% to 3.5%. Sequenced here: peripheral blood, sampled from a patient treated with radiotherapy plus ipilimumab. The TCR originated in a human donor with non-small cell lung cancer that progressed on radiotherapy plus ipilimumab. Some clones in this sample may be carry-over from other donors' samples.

The CDR3 DNA is TGCGCCAGCAGCCAAGATGGGATTAGCGGGGGTCAAGAGACCCAGTACTTC. Translating gives CASSQDGISGGQETQYF. J is TRBJ2-5 and V is TRBV4-1, with 9 positions matching TRBD2. The CDR3 extends over 17 amino acids. With 0 bases clipped from V and 2 bases from J, the junction kept 7 bases outside the gene matches. CDR1 is MGHRA, CDR2 YSYEKL, per germline.